Below, 7 T cell receptor beta chains from the same sample are listed, as sequenced in a study of T cells in Graves' hyperthyroidism and ophthalmopathy. Authors of the study amplified TCR beta CDR3 regions from RNA transcripts. TCR CDR3 regions were first amplified by RT-PCR with HTBI primers. TCRdb called the multiplex PCR reads again in MiXCR, with one record for every CDR3 protein. The sample shows fewer than 450,000 distinct CDR3 sequences, roughly 15% of them seen only once. The sequenced sample consisted of blood. The receptor set was obtained from an older woman with Graves' ophthalmopathy.

In its sample, this clonotype was seen a few times. J is TRBJ2-3 and V is TRBV5-4; 12 bases line up with TRBD2. The germline V gene encodes CDR1 SGHNT and CDR2 YYREEE (reference sequence). The CDR3 is 15 amino acids. V was clipped by 0 bases and J by 7 bases; unmatched bases: 3. The CDR3 reads CASSLVGTSGHTQYF. The CDR3 DNA is TGTGCCAGCAGCTTGGTTGGGACTAGCGGGCATACGCAGTATTTT.

This clonotype was seen repeatedly, ten times or more. The V gene is TRBV28, the J gene TRBJ2-7, with TRBD1 matching 10 bases. The CDR3 length is 19 residues. Germline CDR1 and CDR2: MDHEN and SYDVKM. The V segment lost 1 base and the J segment 1 base; nucleotides outside the gene matches: 13. The CDR3 region has the DNA TGTGCCAGCAGTTTATCCCTCCGGGACAGGGGACCCCGTTCCTACGAGCAGTACTTC. Amino acid sequence: CASSLSLRDRGPRSYEQYF.

There are many counts of this clonotype. The chain has TRBV7-3 and TRBJ2-7, with TRBD2 matching 9 bases. Germline loops: CDR1 SGHTA, CDR2 FQGTGA. Trimming took 3 bases from V and 2 from J; bases not matched to a gene: 5. CDR3 length: 15 residues. The chain's CDR3 is CASSLAGGLTYEQYF. The CDR3 DNA sequence: TGTGCCAGCAGCTTGGCGGGGGGGTTGACCTACGAGCAGTACTTC.

With respect to this clonotype: Just one base apart from a much larger clone, this may be a read error. This chain links TRBV7-9 with TRBJ2-5; tentative D call: TRBD1 (6 bases). Germline loops: CDR1 SEHNR, CDR2 FQNEAQ (reference sequence). CDR3 length: 15 residues. The CDR3 reads CTSSLDSAQYETQYF. As DNA, the CDR3 is TGTACCAGCAGCTTGGACAGTGCCCAGTATGAGACCCAGTACTTC.

This clonotype was counted at least ten times. This chain links TRBV30 with TRBJ2-3; D gene uncertain. The V gene lost 1 base and the J gene lost 2 bases, with 10 bases spanning the gap. The CDR3 runs 14 residues. Germline V gene sequence: CDR1 GTSNPN, CDR2 SVGIG (reference sequence). The CDR3 sequence: CAWSATTTTDTQYF. Here the CDR3 DNA reads TGTGCCTGGAGTGCCACTACCACCACAGATACGCAGTATTTT.

This clonotype was counted many times. The V call is TRBV30, the J call TRBJ2-1, with D maybe TRBD2 (6 bases). V shed 0 bases and J shed 10 bases, with 13 bases lying between them. The CDR3 length is 13 residues. Germline V gene data show CDR1 as GTSNPN and CDR2 as SVGIG (reference sequence). The CDR3 DNA sequence: TGTGCCTGGAGTGTACAGCTGCGGGGCGAGCAGTTCTTC. Translation: CAWSVQLRGEQFF.

This clonotype was counted many times. The gene calls are TRBV24-1 and TRBJ2-1; D call uncertain. The CDR3 contains 12 residues. The V gene lost 4 bases and the J gene lost 8 bases, with 8 bases spanning the gap. The germline V gene has CDR1 KGHDR and CDR2 SFDVKD. This CDR3 reads CATSDPGYEQFF. Here the CDR3 DNA reads TGTGCCACCAGTGACCCCGGGTATGAGCAGTTCTTC.